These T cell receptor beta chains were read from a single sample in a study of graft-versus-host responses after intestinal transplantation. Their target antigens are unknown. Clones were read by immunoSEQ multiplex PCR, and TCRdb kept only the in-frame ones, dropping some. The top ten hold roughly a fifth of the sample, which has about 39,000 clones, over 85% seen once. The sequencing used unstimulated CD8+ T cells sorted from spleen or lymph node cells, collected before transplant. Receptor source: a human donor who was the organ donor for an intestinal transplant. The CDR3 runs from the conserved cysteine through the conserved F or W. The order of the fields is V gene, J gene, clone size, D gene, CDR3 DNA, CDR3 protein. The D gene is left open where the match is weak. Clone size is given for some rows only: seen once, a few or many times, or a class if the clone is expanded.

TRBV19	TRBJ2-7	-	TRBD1	TGTGCCAGTAGTCCCGCCGGACAGGGGGCGTACGAGCAGTACTTC	CASSPAGQGAYEQYF
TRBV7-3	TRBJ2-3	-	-	TGTGCCAGCAGGATCAGGCGGGGCACCACAGATACGCAGTATTTT	CASRIRRGTTDTQYF
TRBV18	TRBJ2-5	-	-	TGTGCCAGCTCACCCGGTGATGCCTACCAAGAGACCCAGTACTTC	CASSPGDAYQETQYF
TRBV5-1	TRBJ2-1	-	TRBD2	TGCGCCAGCAGCTCGGGGACTAGCGGGAGGGTATGGGATGAGCAGTTCTTC	CASSSGTSGRVWDEQFF
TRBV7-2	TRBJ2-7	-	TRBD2	TGTGCCAGCAGCTTCGGGGGGAGAGGGTACGAGCAGTACTTC	CASSFGGRGYEQYF
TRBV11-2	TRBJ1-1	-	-	TGTGCCAGCAGCTTAGACCTATGGAGACAGGAAAACAAGAACACTGAAGCTTTCTTT	CASSLDLWRQENKNTEAFF
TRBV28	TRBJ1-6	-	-	TGTGCCAGCAGTGAGAATTCACCCCTCCACTTT	CASSENSPLHF
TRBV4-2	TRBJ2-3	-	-	TGTGCCAGCAGCCAAGGGACAGGCACAGATACGCAGTATTTT	CASSQGTGTDTQYF
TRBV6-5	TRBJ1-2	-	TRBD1	TGTGCCAGCCATCCCGGACAGGGTAACTATGGCTACACCTTC	CASHPGQGNYGYTF
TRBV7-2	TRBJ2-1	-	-	TGTGCCAGCAGCTTAGCCGCGGACAGTTCCTACAATGAGCAGTTCTTC	CASSLAADSSYNEQFF
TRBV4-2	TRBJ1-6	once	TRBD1	TGTGCCAGCAGCCAGCCCTCTACAGGGGGCGACCGGGATTCACCCCTCCACTTT	CASSQPSTGGDRDSPLHF
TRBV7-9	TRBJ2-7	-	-	TGTGCCAGCAGCTTAGCGCTGTCGTACGAGCAGTACTTC	CASSLALSYEQYF
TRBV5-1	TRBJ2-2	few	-	TGCGCCAGCAGCTTGGGGGCGAACACCGGGGAGCTGTTTTTT	CASSLGANTGELFF
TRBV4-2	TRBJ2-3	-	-	TGTGCCAGCAGCCAAGAAGTAGTGGATACGCAGTATTTT	CASSQEVVDTQYF
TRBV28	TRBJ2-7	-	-	TGTGCCAGCAGTTTTGCAGGCAACTCCTACGAGCAGTACTTC	CASSFAGNSYEQYF
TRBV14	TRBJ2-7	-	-	TGTGCCAGCAGCCAAGTGTTAGGGAGCGGGGAGCAGTACTTC	CASSQVLGSGEQYF